A selection of T cell receptor beta chains follows, all from one sample in a study of OX40 agonist ivuxolimab in advanced cancers. Clones were read by immunoSEQ multiplex PCR, and TCRdb kept only the in-frame ones, dropping some. The table has fewer than 80,000 clones, 87% seen once. The sequencing used CD4+ or CD8+ T cells sorted from blood, collected in a trial of the OX40 agonist ivuxolimab. Receptors originate from an adult with an advanced solid tumor such as melanoma, head and neck, liver or kidney cancer. CDR3s include the opening cysteine and the closing phenylalanine or tryptophan. D genes are given only for firm matches. Size is omitted from some rows. Given values are once, few, many or a class for expanded clones.

>TRBD1|TRBJ1-2|-|13|TRBV5-4
CASSLQGASGYTF
TGTGCCAGCAGCTTACAGGGGGCGAGTGGCTACACCTTC
>TRBD2|TRBJ2-7|once|15|TRBV5-1
CASSFLAGAGYEQYF
TGCGCCAGCAGCTTTCTAGCGGGAGCTGGTTACGAGCAGTACTTC
>TRBD1|TRBJ1-4|-|14|TRBV27
CASSTETGRGKLFF
TGTGCCAGCAGTACCGAGACAGGGAGAGGAAAACTGTTTTTT
>TRBD1|TRBJ1-2|once|13|TRBV6-1
CASNRDREHGYTF
TGTGCCAGCAATCGGGACAGGGAACATGGCTACACCTTC
>-|TRBJ1-1|few|12|TRBV29-1
CSVSEMYTEAFF
TGCAGCGTTAGCGAAATGTACACTGAAGCTTTCTTT
>TRBD1|TRBJ1-3|-|15|TRBV28
CASRGDRGNRNTIYF
TGTGCCAGCAGGGGGGACAGGGGGAACAGAAACACCATATATTTT
>TRBD1|TRBJ2-7|once|14|TRBV19
CASSASTGSYEQYF
TGTGCCAGTAGTGCCTCGACAGGGTCCTACGAGCAGTACTTC
>TRBD1|TRBJ2-2|-|17|TRBV5-1
CASSPSTGTGYTGELFF
TGCGCCAGCAGCCCATCAACCGGGACAGGGTACACCGGGGAGCTGTTTTTT
>-|TRBJ1-2|-|15|TRBV9
CASRNKVREPFGYTF
TGTGCCAGCAGAAACAAAGTCAGGGAGCCCTTTGGCTACACCTTC
>-|TRBJ2-1|-|20|TRBV7-8
CASSSPRGAVLRSSYNEQFF
TGTGCCAGCAGCTCACCGCGCGGAGCGGTACTAAGGAGCTCCTACAATGAGCAGTTCTTC
>-|TRBJ2-7|-|13|TRBV18
CASSGFDSYEQYF
TGTGCCAGCTCGGGCTTCGACTCCTACGAGCAGTACTTC
>-|TRBJ1-2|few|15|TRBV7-2
CASSPVPPLGHGYTF
TGTGCCAGCAGCCCCGTCCCGCCACTGGGACATGGCTACACCTTC
>TRBD1|TRBJ2-1|-|15|TRBV2
CASRITGGPYNEQFF
TGTGCCAGCAGGATCACAGGGGGACCCTACAATGAGCAGTTCTTC
>-|TRBJ1-2|-|14|TRBV21-1
CASSIRTANYGYTF
TGTGCCAGCAGCATTCGGACAGCTAACTATGGCTACACCTTC
>-|TRBJ2-1|-|15|TRBV11-3
CASSVQPGEYNEQFF
TGTGCCAGCAGCGTCCAACCGGGCGAGTACAATGAGCAGTTCTTC
>-|TRBJ2-3|-|15|TRBV28
CASSLRETPGDTQYF
TGTGCCAGCAGTTTACGGGAGACGCCGGGAGATACGCAGTATTTT
>-|TRBJ2-7|-|14|TRBV5-6
CASSSDMSSYEQYF
TGTGCCAGCAGCTCTGACATGAGCTCCTACGAGCAGTACTTC
>TRBD1|TRBJ1-4|once|15|TRBV7-2
CASSSYRGANEKLFF
TGTGCCAGCAGCTCCTACAGGGGGGCTAATGAAAAACTGTTTTTT
>-|TRBJ1-1|-|12|TRBV15
CATGTLNTEAFF
TGTGCCACAGGGACACTGAACACTGAAGCTTTCTTT
>-|TRBJ1-1|-|14|TRBV2
CASSLAFRNTEAFF
TGTGCCAGCAGTTTGGCCTTTCGGAACACTGAAGCTTTCTTT
>-|TRBJ2-3|few|14|TRBV6-6
CASSYGTNRFTQYF
TGTGCCAGCAGTTACGGGACCAACAGGTTTACGCAGTATTTT
>TRBD1|TRBJ2-2|-|18|TRBV5-1
CASSFSWTGGRSTGELFF
TGCGCCAGCAGCTTTTCATGGACAGGGGGCAGGAGCACCGGGGAGCTGTTTTTT